This T cell receptor beta chain was identified in a study of shared clonotypes between healthy human individuals. Study-wide findings and caveats: Relative to clonotypes present in all four donors, those not shared had lower generation probabilities. Naive CD4 clonotypes were shared across a handful of donors at roughly 5%.

CDR1 and CDR2 (germline): SGHVS, FNYEAQ. Trimming took off 1 base at V and 7 bases at J, with 10 bases between the two ends. CDR3 length: 14 residues. Comment on this clone: The antigen is not known.

The authors ran the assay at deep level. Under the authors' procedure: Filtering was not the same, since immunoSEQ gave junction-only sequences without quality scores. The repertoire was sequenced with immunoSEQ multiplex PCR; TCRdb's copy has only in-frame clones and lacks some. V and J calls and clone size are those listed in that table; D and trimming were worked out from the DNA. This sample yields millions of clones, of which more than 85% are seen a single time; approximately 1.7% belongs to the top ten. Terminally differentiated effector memory CD45RA+ cells were excluded from the naive CD8 cells, which were CD45RO-negative and positively selected for CCR7.

This receptor was identified in a man in his late teens or twenties in good health. Some clones in this sample may be carry-over from other donors' samples. Sequenced material: naive CD8+ T cells from PBMCs. The chain links TRBV7-6 to TRBJ2-2; D unresolved. CDR3 nucleotides: TGTGCCAGCAGCTTAGGGTCCGTGGGCGGGGAGCTGTTTTTT. It codes for CASSLGSVGGELFF.